This TCR beta chain was profiled in a study of blood T cells in healthy people across ages (dated by TCRdb to about 2015). Context from the whole study: In model experiments, template switching captured roughly one uniquely barcoded TCR beta cDNA molecule for every two T cells. The study measured age-related changes in TCR beta repertoire diversity using deep sequencing normalized with unique cDNA molecular identifiers. Two additional independent replicas of 1 million unique cDNA reads from the same blood draw were analyzed for two donors (one aged 18 to 30 and one aged 80 or older). Donors were grouped into four age groups: young (average about 15 years), middle-aged (roughly 40), aged (about 60) and long-lived (roughly 80). To avoid experimental bias, donors of different ages were randomly spread across the sequencing lanes.

Looking up the germline V gene yields CDR1 MNHEY and CDR2 SVGEGT. Unmatched junction bases come to 2, with V trimmed by 8 bases and J by 2 bases. From its cysteine to its phenylalanine, the CDR3 spans 13 amino acids. This entry keeps only the CDR3 DNA: 39 bases, framed from base 1. The donors were some 39 Caucasian individuals from Russia, aged roughly 6 to 90 years, who were systemically healthy. Each donor gave around 9 milliliters of peripheral blood, collected into EDTA-treated Vacutainer tubes. Ficoll-Paque density-gradient centrifugation was used to isolate PBMCs, with at least 6 million per sample. Trizol reagent was used to extract total RNA from PBMCs, with at least 5.5 micrograms per sample. The percentages of naive CD45RAhigh/CD27high T cells were determined by flow cytometry on a PBMC aliquot from every donor. This clonotype has just a few counts. The clone's antigen remains unknown. No clone much larger than this one lies a single base away; base qualities are absent.

What the research found in general, with its limitations: Observed TCR beta diversity per million T cells fell roughly linearly with age, and a significant reduction was already apparent by age around 40. A strong correlation was found between observed TCR beta diversity and the percentage of naive T cells measured by flow cytometry. Because donor CMV infection status was unknown, age-related changes in expanded clonotypes were potentially confounded. Because profiling used bulk unsorted PBMCs, naive and antigen-experienced compartments could not be compared conclusively. Compared with the aged group, more naive CD4+ T cells, fewer expanded clones and increased TCR diversity were shown by the long-lived group, suggesting age selection. Estimates of total diversity from one million sequenced T cells were regarded as lower bounds and underestimates.

Library generation was performed with 5' RACE. Instrument used: Illumina HiSeq 2500. A second 7 to 11 cycle PCR used a sample-barcoded 5' primer and a J-beta primer mix. Each TCR beta cDNA molecule received a unique molecular identifier from a template-switch 5' adaptor carrying 12 random nucleotides. At least 3 million CDR3-containing paired-end reads were obtained from each sample. All of the RNA was converted into first-strand cDNA using the Mint cDNA synthesis kit, with a TRBC-specific oligonucleotide serving as the primer. All cDNA was treated with uracil-DNA glycosylase and then went through a first 18-cycle PCR with the universal primers M1SS and BC2_uni_R. Processing in the source paper ran as follows. Normalization of each sample was performed by random selection of 1 million high-quality reads, each carrying a distinct molecular identifier. Instead of being binned into consensus sequences, reads with shared molecular identifiers were discarded. CDR3 identification, clonotype clustering and error correction used MiTCR with a Q25 quality threshold and the strictest error-elimination algorithm. A nonparametric unseen species model with Euler transformation was used to estimate a lower bound on total TCR beta diversity. The raw public data were reprocessed by TCRdb itself: fastp quality trimming at Q25, MiXCR clonotype calling, in-frame beta chains only. Each entry merges the rows of one CDR3 protein and shows their most common DNA and genes. It is TCRdb's table, rather than the study itself, that gives the V and J calls and clone size. The sample records about 830,000 distinct CDR3 sequences, roughly 50% of which are singletons. The top ten clones comprise around 20% of the sample.

The rearranged chain carries TRBV6-2 or TRBV6-3 and TRBJ2-3; 9 bases in the junction line up with TRBD2. Sequenced sample: blood. This clonotype was obtained from a man between 25 and 39 years old in good health. DNA sequence: TGTGCCAGCTCTAGCGGGAACACAGATACGCAGTATTTT. Its translation reads: CASSSGNTDTQYF.